The rows below give T cell receptor beta chains drawn from one sample of a study of tumor-infiltrating lymphocytes in oesophageal squamous cell carcinoma. TCRdb called the PCR reads again in MiXCR, with one record for every CDR3 protein. The repertoire includes approximately 9,800 distinct CDR3 sequences, about 60% of them detected once, and approximately 25% sits in the top ten. The sample consisted of esophageal tumor tissue. These receptors were taken from a female donor with esophageal squamous cell carcinoma. Each CDR3 is given with its conserved first and last residue. The D gene is left open where the match is weak. Only part of the rows carry a size: once, few, many, or a class if the clone is expanded.

size	D	J	V	CDR3	DNA
-	TRBD2	TRBJ2-1	TRBV27	CASSTRLAGGNEQFF	TGTGCCAGCAGTACCCGACTAGCGGGAGGCAATGAGCAGTTCTTC
few	-	TRBJ2-5	TRBV7-3	CASSPGNQETQYF	TGTGCCAGCAGCCCTGGAAACCAAGAGACCCAGTACTTC
once	-	TRBJ2-3	TRBV11-1	CASSLAKADTQYF	TGTGCCAGCAGCTTAGCTAAGGCAGATACGCAGTATTTT
once	-	TRBJ2-7	TRBV7-4	CASSFFGGKSYEQYF	TGTGCCAGCAGCTTTTTCGGCGGAAAATCCTACGAGCAGTACTTC
-	-	TRBJ2-1	TRBV6-2/TRBV6-3	CASSRNGDEQFF	TGTGCCAGCAGTCGCAATGGCGATGAGCAGTTCTTC
-	TRBD1	TRBJ2-1	TRBV5-5	CASSGTGDEQFF	TGTGCCAGCAGCGGGACAGGGGATGAGCAGTTCTTC
-	-	TRBJ2-7	TRBV12-3/TRBV12-4	CASSKGPYEQYF	TGTGCCAGCAGCAAAGGGCCCTACGAGCAGTACTTC
-	TRBD1	TRBJ2-5	TRBV7-6	CASIPGQAWETQYF	TGTGCCAGTATACCGGGACAGGCATGGGAGACCCAGTACTTC
many	TRBD1	TRBJ1-1	TRBV7-3	CASSPTGGTEAFF	TGTGCCAGCAGCCCTACAGGGGGCACTGAAGCTTTCTTT
-	TRBD1	TRBJ1-1	TRBV12-3/TRBV12-4	CASSRPGQGNTEAFF	TGTGCCAGCAGTCGTCCGGGACAGGGGAACACTGAAGCTTTCTTT
few	TRBD1	TRBJ2-1	TRBV7-9	CASSSHDRGINEQFF	TGTGCCAGCAGCTCTCATGACAGGGGCATCAATGAGCAGTTCTTC
-	-	TRBJ2-2	TRBV7-9	CASSYRDSNTGELFF	TGTGCCAGCAGCTACCGGGACTCTAACACCGGGGAGCTGTTTTTT
once	-	TRBJ2-3	TRBV12-3/TRBV12-4	CASRQTRGADTQYF	TGTGCCAGCAGGCAGACTAGGGGAGCAGATACGCAGTATTTT
few	-	TRBJ1-1	TRBV7-8	CASSLGSRGRDTEAFF	TGTGCCAGCAGCTTAGGTTCGAGGGGTAGGGACACTGAAGCTTTCTTT
-	-	TRBJ1-2	TRBV12-3/TRBV12-4	CASTQTNYGYTF	TGTGCCAGCACCCAAACTAACTATGGCTACACCTTC